The clone carrying this T cell receptor (beta chain) has only a few counts. What it binds is not known. Each CDR3 protein is one row after TCRdb ran MiXCR on the RT-PCR reads. Of hundreds of thousands of distinct CDR3 sequences in the sample, 20% to 25% were seen once. The data are from a study of response to subunit inactivated influenza vaccine. Findings of the study overall: The authors offered the suggestion that each seasonal influenza vaccination recruits few new T cells.

The CDR3 sequence is 14 residues long. CDR1 is KGHSH, CDR2 LQKENI, per germline. Unmatched junction bases numbered 4, after V lost 3 bases and J lost 6 bases. The chain recombines TRBV18 with TRBJ2-3; TRBD1 matches 9 bases. The sample consisted of PBMCs from blood, taken about 19 months after vaccination. The TCR comes from a man between 50 and 69 years old who received an inactivated influenza vaccine. CDR3 sequence: CASSPDRGIDTQYF. DNA of the CDR3: TGTGCCAGCTCACCGGACAGGGGTATCGATACGCAGTATTTT.